The 12 T cell receptor beta chains given below trace back to one sample, sequenced in a study of T cells in Graves' hyperthyroidism and ophthalmopathy. From RNA transcripts, TCR beta CDR3 regions were amplified. A set of HTBI primers served as the primers for a first-round RT-PCR of the TCR CDR3. One entry per CDR3 protein, called by TCRdb with MiXCR from the multiplex PCR reads. The data hold roughly 380,000 distinct CDR3 sequences, with 19% observed a single time. Input material: blood. The source is a woman aged 18-30 years with Graves' hyperthyroidism.

This clonotype was recorded many times. The chain is built from TRBV20-1 and TRBJ2-7, with D perhaps TRBD2 (6 bases). Trimming left V 0 bases short and J 2 bases short, with 17 bases between. This CDR3 spans 16 amino acids. CDR1 and CDR2 from the germline V gene are DFQATT and SNEGSKA (reference sequence). CDR3 coding DNA: TGCAGTGCTAGAGATCGGGGGAGTCTCTCTCCCTACGAGCAGTACTTC. This codes for CSARDRGSLSPYEQYF.

A note on this clonotype: It is likely a read error, because the conserved phenylalanine at the end of the CDR3 is missing. The genes are TRBV12-5 and TRBJ1-5; D possibly corresponds to TRBD1 (6 bases). The CDR3 is 15 residues long. Germline V gives CDR1 LGHNT, CDR2 FRNRAP. Trimming took off 4 bases at V and 2 bases at J, with 12 bases between the two ends. DNA for the CDR3: TGTGCTAGTGGTTGGGGGACATCGGGCAATCAGCCCCAGCATTCT. The encoded protein is CASGWGTSGNQPQHS.

This chain links TRBV11-2 with TRBJ1-5; D perhaps matches TRBD1 (5 bases). CDR3 size: 13 residues. Deletions cut 6 bases from V and 4 bases from J, with 10 bases between. Germline CDR1 is SGHAT and CDR2 is FQNNGV. Written as DNA, the CDR3 is TGTGCCAGCAGACTGACAGTGAATCAGCCCCAGCATTTT. Translating gives CASRLTVNQPQHF.

V and J are TRBV7-2 and TRBJ1-3, with D possibly matching TRBD1 (5 bases). In germline, CDR1 is SGHTA, CDR2 FQGNSA. This CDR3 spans 14 amino acids. Trimming took 3 bases from V and 4 from J, leaving 10 bases between them. CDR3 sequence (DNA): TGTGCCAGCAGCTTGGGGCGAAAGGGAAACACCATATATTTT. Its protein is CASSLGRKGNTIYF.

J is TRBJ1-5 and V is TRBV3-1, with 7 positions matching TRBD1. J lost 5 bases, V lost 4 bases, and 5 bases had no gene match. CDR1 and CDR2 from the germline V gene are LGHDT and YNNKEL (reference sequence). The CDR3 runs to 14 residues. CDR3 amino acids: CASSPQGFYQPQHF. In DNA, the CDR3 is TGTGCCAGCAGCCCACAGGGGTTTTATCAGCCCCAGCATTTT.

The V gene is TRBV6-5, the J gene TRBJ1-2, with TRBD1 as a possible D gene (6 bases). Germline CDR1 and CDR2: MNHEY and SVGAGI. The V end was cut by 5 bases, the J end by 6 bases, with 13 bases between. This CDR3 region has 13 residues. The CDR3 sequence is CASSTRTAHGYTF. CDR3 DNA sequence: TGTGCCAGCAGTACTAGGACAGCGCATGGCTACACCTTC.

The chain carries TRBV14 and TRBJ2-2, with TRBD2 matching over 7 bases. The CDR3 is 16 amino acids. The V gene's germline CDR1 is SGHDN and CDR2 FVKESK. Germline trimming cut 2 bases from V and 3 bases from J; bases unmatched to any gene: 6. DNA for the CDR3: TGTGCCAGCAGCCAAAAACCTAGCGGTTACACCGGGGAGCTGTTTTTT. Protein product: CASSQKPSGYTGELFF.

This clonotype appeared many times. The chain employs TRBV27 and TRBJ1-2, with D tentatively TRBD1 (6 bases). Trimming removed 5 bases at V and 2 bases at J, with 6 bases between. The germline CDR1 and CDR2 sequences are MNHEY and SMNVEV (reference sequence). This CDR3 spans 12 amino acids. In DNA form, the CDR3 reads TGTGCCAGCAGTACAGGGAACTATGGCTACACCTTC. Encoded protein: CASSTGNYGYTF.

This clonotype was found many times. J is TRBJ2-5 and V is TRBV20-1, with 8 bases lining up with TRBD2. Germline V gives CDR1 DFQATT, CDR2 SNEGSKA (reference sequence). Germline trimming cut 7 bases from V and 0 bases from J; bases unmatched to any gene: 4. This CDR3 region has 13 residues. The CDR3 loop reads CSGLAGNQETQYF. In DNA form, the CDR3 reads TGCAGTGGGTTAGCGGGGAACCAAGAGACCCAGTACTTC.

This clonotype has more than one count but fewer than ten. The chain recombines TRBV5-1 with TRBJ2-5; D possibly corresponds to TRBD2 (6 bases). Trimming stripped 2 bases from V and 4 bases from J, with 12 bases between. The CDR3 has 14 residues. Germline CDR1 SGHRS, CDR2 YFSETQ. CDR3 sequence reads: CASSFGGVGETQYF. The CDR3 DNA follows: TGCGCCAGCAGCTTTGGAGGGGTTGGAGAGACCCAGTACTTC. Complete variable domain (other parts from reference TRBV5-1 and TRBJ2-5): KAGVTQTPRYLIKTRGQQVTLSCSPISGHRSVSWYQQTPGQGLQFLFEYFSETQRNKGNFPGRFSGRQFSNSRSEMNVSTLELGDSALYLCASSFGGVGETQYFGPGTRLLVL.

This clonotype has just a few counts. The chain joins TRBV18 to TRBJ2-3; perhaps D is TRBD1 or TRBD2 (5 bases each). Trimming cost V 3 bases and J 0 bases, with 13 bases left between them. Germline assignment: CDR1 KGHSH and CDR2 LQKENI. The CDR3 contains 16 residues. CDR3 in amino acids: CASSPWGTLSTDTQYF. The DNA of the CDR3 is TGTGCCAGCTCACCCTGGGGGACCCTTAGCACAGATACGCAGTATTTT.

This clonotype was counted at least ten times. The rearrangement uses TRBV28 and TRBJ2-5; the D is unclear. CDR1 MDHEN and CDR2 SYDVKM come from the germline V gene. The CDR3 extends over 12 amino acids. Trimming cost V 6 bases and J 5 bases, with 10 bases left between them. The CDR3 sequence is CASSLISETQYF. CDR3 DNA sequence: TGTGCCAGCAGCCTCATAAGTGAGACCCAGTACTTC.